This T cell receptor beta chain was found in a study of T cell responses to AZD1222 COVID-19 vaccine. Assay used: immunoSEQ multiplex PCR; TCRdb lists only in-frame clones, some missing. Of 140,000 to 150,000 clones in the sample, 70% to 90% were seen once. The receptor was isolated from an adult who received the MenACWY meningococcal vaccine as a control. Sequences were derived from peripheral blood, sampled 28 days after the second dose of the MenACWY control vaccine.

As DNA, the CDR3 is TGTGCCAGCAGTAAATATGGGGGGAGCTCTGGAAACACCATATATTTT. This encodes CASSKYGGSSGNTIYF. The V and J genes are TRBV27 and TRBJ1-3; weak D call: TRBD1 (5 bases). This CDR3 contains 16 residues. Per germline, CDR1 MNHEY and CDR2 SMNVEV (reference sequence). With 5 bases removed from V and 0 bases from J, the gap between germline ends came to 14 bases.